This TCR beta chain was obtained from a study of blood T cell repertoires in COVID-19 (dated by TCRdb to about 2020). Concerning the study at large: Collaborator samples came from the United States, Italy and Spain and covered acute and convalescent phases of COVID-19. The material from the prospective study consisted of cDNA or gDNA derived from T cells, B-cell-depleted T cells, or PBMCs. Subjects who had been exposed to COVID-19, were actively infected with it, or had recovered from it provided the deeply sampled blood TCRbeta repertoires that made up the dataset. The repertoires were released in a freely available public database meant as a resource for research on the immune response to SARS-CoV-2. The samples were drawn from two sources: the first 160 participants of the ongoing ImmuneRACE study, and 1,000 to 1,500 subjects contributed by 6 global collaborators. A de-identified subject ID, COVID-19 status, age in years and sex were almost always included in the sample metadata. HLA class I and class II types, where available, came from metadata supplied by the sample provider rather than from assay-based typing. Beyond this particular receptor, the publication reports: The quantity of clinical and demographic metadata differed by source and by participant and was supplied without curation.

Each collaborating institution followed its own protocols to collect whole blood in K2EDTA tubes. For TCRbeta analysis, collaborator samples were shipped as frozen whole blood, as isolated PBMCs, or as DNA extracted from either sample type. The immunoSEQ Assay, a bias-controlled multiplex PCR, was used to amplify TCRbeta CDR3 regions from genomic DNA. As for the original processing: Nucleated cell counts per sample were estimated from amplification of reference gene primers within the assay. To quantify the absolute abundance of each unique TCRbeta CDR3 rearrangement, sequence reads were collapsed and filtered. Productive Simpson clonality was computed per sample as the square root of Simpson's diversity index over productive rearrangements. TCRdb limited this immuneACCESS table to in-frame rearrangements with V and J called. A share of clones is missing; checked studies link under half to unresolved V genes, and the rest is unexplained. Clone size and the V and J calls come from that table; the DNA yielded D and trimming. The sample contains about 490,000 clones, approximately 83% of them found a single time. Of the sample, 3% to 4% is held by the ten largest clones.

Per the germline V gene (reference sequence), LGHDT is the CDR1 and YNNKEL is the CDR2. From V the trimming removes 4 bases and from J it removes 0 bases, while the gene matches leave 2 bases of the junction unaccounted for. Counted from cysteine to phenylalanine, this CDR3 has 14 amino acids. Only the CDR3 DNA is retained, 42 bases long and in frame from the first base. About this clone: Its antigen is currently not known. No much larger clonotype is one base removed from it; base qualities were not supplied.

The chain is assembled from TRBV3-1 (or the pseudogene TRBV3-2) and TRBJ2-5; 7 central nucleotides agree with TRBD2. The clonotype originates from a human donor in a cohort sampled during active COVID-19. Sequencing was done on a sample of peripheral blood. The bases read TGTGCCAGCAGCCGCAGCGGGAACCAAGAGACCCAGTACTTC. Translated, this gives CASSRSGNQETQYF.